These 5 T cell receptor beta chains were all obtained from the same sample, sequenced in a study of beta chain features in type 1 diabetes. Expressed TCRB transcripts were sequenced because the isolated RNA had all been reverse transcribed beforehand. Profiled with immunoSEQ multiplex PCR; TCRdb holds only in-frame clones, not every one. The sample holds under 400,000 clones, 10% to 15% seen once. The sequencing sample was made of naive CD4+ T cells from blood. The receptors here all came from a man between 18 and 35 years old in good health.

This clone was found a few times. This chain connects TRBV27 to TRBJ2-1; 8 bases are shared with TRBD1. V lost 2 bases, J lost 2 bases, and 5 bases stayed unmatched. The CDR3 totals 16 residues. Looked up from germline, CDR1 is MNHEY and CDR2 is SMNVEV (reference sequence). CDR3 loop: CASSLIAGGPYNEQFF. CDR3 in DNA: TGTGCCAGCAGTTTAATAGCAGGGGGCCCCTACAATGAGCAGTTCTTC.

This chain uses TRBV7-6 with TRBJ1-2; D gene unclear. V gave up 5 bases and J gave up 0 bases, with 10 bases separating them. The CDR3 extends over 14 amino acids. Germline CDR1 reads SGHVS; CDR2 reads FNYEAQ. DNA of the CDR3: TGTGCCAGCAGCCCGTGGGAGGCTAACTATGGCTACACCTTC. Protein sequence: CASSPWEANYGYTF.

The V gene is TRBV4-3, the J gene TRBJ2-2; perhaps TRBD2 as D (6 bases). Germline V gives CDR1 LGHNA, CDR2 YSLEER. Trimming stripped 1 base from V and 4 bases from J, with 16 bases between. This CDR3 spans 17 amino acids. In DNA form, the CDR3 reads TGCGCCAGCAGCCAAGGTTCGAGGCAGGGAGGCACCGGGGAGCTGTTTTTT. Translation: CASSQGSRQGGTGELFF.

Ten or more counts support this clone. The chain is built from TRBV29-1 and TRBJ2-3; D might be TRBD1 (7 bases). CDR1 is SQVTM and CDR2 is ANQGSEA in the germline V gene. Trimming shortened V by 7 bases and J by 14 bases, and 19 bases separated the two germline ends. The CDR3 totals 11 residues. The CDR3 coding sequence is TGCAGCGCGGACAGGCCCCGGGGGACGTATTTT. Amino acids: CSADRPRGTYF.

This chain links TRBV7-3 with TRBJ2-1; TRBD1 aligns across 8 bases. CDR1 is SGHTA and CDR2 is FQGTGA in the germline V gene. V was pared by 2 bases and J by 6 bases, with 6 bases of the junction left unmatched. The CDR3 runs 15 residues. CDR3 in DNA: TGTGCCAGCAGCTTACAGGGGGCCTCTTTCAATGAGCAGTTCTTC. Protein: CASSLQGASFNEQFF.